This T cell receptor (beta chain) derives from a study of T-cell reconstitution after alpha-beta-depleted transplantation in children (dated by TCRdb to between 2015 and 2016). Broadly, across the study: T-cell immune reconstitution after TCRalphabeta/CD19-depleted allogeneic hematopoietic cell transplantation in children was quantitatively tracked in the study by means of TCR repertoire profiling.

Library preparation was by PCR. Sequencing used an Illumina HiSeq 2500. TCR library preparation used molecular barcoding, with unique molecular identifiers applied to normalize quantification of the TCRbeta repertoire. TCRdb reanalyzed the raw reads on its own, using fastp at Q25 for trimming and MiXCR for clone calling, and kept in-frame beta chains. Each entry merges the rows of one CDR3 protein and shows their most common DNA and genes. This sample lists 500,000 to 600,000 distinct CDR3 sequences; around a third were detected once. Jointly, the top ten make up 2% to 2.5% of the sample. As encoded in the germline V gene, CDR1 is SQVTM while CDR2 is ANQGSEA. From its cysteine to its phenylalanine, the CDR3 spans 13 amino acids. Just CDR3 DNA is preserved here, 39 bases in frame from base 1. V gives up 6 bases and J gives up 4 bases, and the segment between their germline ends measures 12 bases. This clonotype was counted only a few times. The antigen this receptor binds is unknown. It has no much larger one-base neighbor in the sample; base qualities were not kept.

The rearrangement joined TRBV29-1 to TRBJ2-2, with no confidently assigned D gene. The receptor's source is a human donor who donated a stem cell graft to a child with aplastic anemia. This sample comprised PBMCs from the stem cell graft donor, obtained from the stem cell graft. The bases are TGCAGCGTGACCGACTCCCTCACCGGGGAGCTGTTTTTT. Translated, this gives CSVTDSLTGELFF.